This T cell receptor beta chain was profiled in a study of blood T cell repertoires in COVID-19. Study information: Whether acute or convalescent, the COVID-19 samples came from the United States, Italy and Spain. PBMCs, B-cell-depleted T cells, or T cells provided the cDNA or gDNA that made up the material.

CDR3 size: 14 residues. Deletions cut 6 bases from V and 7 bases from J, with 16 bases between. The germline V gene encodes CDR1 SGHTA and CDR2 FQGTGA. Original processing notes: The assay estimated nucleated cells by amplifying reference gene primers. Profiled with immunoSEQ multiplex PCR; TCRdb holds only in-frame clones, not every one. That table furnishes V, J and clone size, whereas the DNA furnished D and trimming. The repertoire consists of tens of thousands of clones, with 85% to 90% occurring once and the leading ten covering less than 6%. This sequence was found in an elderly woman with active COVID-19. V and J are TRBV7-3 and TRBJ1-5, with D uncertain. The sequenced sample was peripheral blood. The CDR3 DNA sequence: TGTGCCAGCAGTCCTACGGGGTCAGCACAGCCCCAGCATTTT. Its translation is CASSPTGSAQPQHF.